This T cell receptor (beta chain) was identified in a study of a mutant IDH1 vaccine in newly diagnosed glioma (dated by TCRdb to the early 2020s). Looking at the study overall: Of the roughly 33 treated patients, 62.5% were male and about 40% were female, and a mean age of around 40 years was recorded. Prior to enrollment, patients had been given standard therapy consisting of radiotherapy alone, temozolomide alone, or radiochemotherapy with temozolomide, with the combination given to most patients. Peripheral blood samples were drawn at six visits, namely V03 (baseline), V05, V07, V10, V12 and V13. Longitudinal TCRB deep sequencing was done for some 25 treated patients, wherever samples were available for exploratory analyses. The investigation overall reported the following: Pseudoprogression appeared unrelated to alterations in the top peripheral T cell clonotypes detected by TCRB sequencing. PBMC samples for TCRB deep sequencing were selected based on availability. Across multiple MHC alleles, vaccine-induced immune responses were seen in approximately 93% of patients. The authors noted that analyses of patient blood samples could not be reproduced because of sample limitations.

The time point tag for this specimen amounts to: baseline, week 1 (first vaccination visit). Explained via the paper, the treatment or condition label denotes: pre-vaccination baseline after standard-of-care therapy. All donors had newly diagnosed IDH1-mutant astrocytomas of WHO grade 3 or 4 that showed loss of nuclear ATRX. The samples were drawn from NOA16, a multicentre, single-arm, open-label phase I trial in Germany that tested a mutant IDH1 peptide vaccine in humans for the first time. Visit V03 blood draws served as the baseline sample for immunogenicity testing. Genomic DNA for TCRB sequencing was extracted from EDTA blood using the DNeasy Blood and Tissue Kit. Trimming takes 0 bases from V and 6 bases from J, and the germline ends sit 14 bases apart. CDR1 and CDR2 (SGHRS, YFSETQ) derive from the germline V gene. The CDR3 runs 15 residues from the cysteine to the phenylalanine. Left in the record is the CDR3 DNA by itself, 45 bases read in frame from the first base.

Preparation of the library involved the immunoSEQ multiplex PCR assay. Rearranged TCR beta chain sequences were amplified using the hsTCRB Kit according to the manufacturer's protocol. Sequencing of TCRB libraries was carried out on an Illumina MiSeq. In the authors' own workflow: The kit vendor's proprietary platform handled demultiplexing, trimming and gene mapping. As stored in TCRdb, this immuneACCESS dataset retains in-frame rearrangements with V and J assigned. A fraction of the clones does not appear; measured against another copy, unresolved V genes explain less than half of the discrepancy, and the remainder lacks a known reason. V, J and clone size were drawn from that table, and D and trimming were deduced from the DNA. This sample has approximately 92,000 clones in its table, and about four fifths of those were observed once. The top ten hold around 7% of the sample. As concerns this clone: The target of this receptor is not known. No base quality information exists; no much larger clone differs at one position.

The sequencing here drew on PBMCs, taken from a glioma patient treated with radiotherapy, temozolomide or both. The sequence came from a man aged 40-49 years with glioma. Rearrangement joined TRBV5-1 to TRBJ2-3, and perhaps TRBD2 as D gene, on 5 matching bases. The CDR3 region reads CASSLGPGLRDTQYF. Read as DNA, the sequence is TGCGCCAGCAGCTTGGGACCGGGATTACGTGATACGCAGTATTTT.